The rows below give T cell receptor beta chains drawn from one sample of a study of Ad26.COV2.S vaccination and SARS-CoV-2 variants. Only in-frame clones appear in the TCRdb table, and some are missing; sequencing was by immunoSEQ multiplex PCR. The sample carries approximately 360,000 clones, roughly 85% recorded once. The material sequenced was peripheral blood, taken in a trial of Ad26.COV2.S vaccine versus placebo. The receptors were gathered from a person between 18 and 59 years old who received the Ad26.COV2.S COVID-19 vaccine or a placebo. CDR3s include the opening cysteine and the closing phenylalanine or tryptophan. Some rows have no size entry. The others give once, few or many, or a class for an expanded clone.

clone size	V gene	J gene	CDR3 protein
NA	TRBV11-3	TRBJ2-2	CASSLQGTHTGELFF
NA	TRBV7-2	TRBJ1-6	CASSLVAGMLNSPLHF
NA	TRBV5-6	TRBJ2-3	CASSLTGVDTQYF
NA	TRBV9	TRBJ1-5	CASSVVPGQPQHF
NA	TRBV11-2	TRBJ1-2	CASSSLIGTSSPEPGYTF
once	TRBV12-5	TRBJ1-4	CASGLVLARGGEKLFF
NA	TRBV20-1	TRBJ2-3	CAASVGDTQYF
NA	TRBV21-1	TRBJ1-6	CASYNRRSSYNSPLHF
NA	TRBV19	TRBJ1-1	CASRTGGPEAFF
few	TRBV5-5	TRBJ2-7	CASSLELAREQYF
NA	TRBV7-2	TRBJ1-3	CASSSGTYSGNTIYF
NA	TRBV20-1	TRBJ1-1	CSASRGLGNTEAFF
NA	TRBV21-1	TRBJ2-1	CASTVESDNEQFF
NA	TRBV18	TRBJ1-3	CASSPTLDRGGNTIYF
NA	TRBV21-1	TRBJ1-2	CASRRQKPYGYTF
NA	TRBV5-1	TRBJ2-7	CASSSGTSPYEQYF
NA	TRBV6-5	TRBJ1-2	CASSYLTAENGYTF
NA	TRBV6-1	TRBJ2-3	CASSEVDGTSGDTQYF
NA	TRBV15	TRBJ2-7	CATSRGPGHPYEQYF
NA	TRBV7-9	TRBJ1-5	CASSFDPGTQHF
NA	TRBV5-5	TRBJ2-2	CASSRGGTLTGELFF
NA	TRBV18	TRBJ2-5	CASSPGLETQYF
NA	TRBV23-1	TRBJ2-1	CASSPGDRRGEQFF
NA	TRBV21-1	TRBJ1-6	CASTPPAGGSSYNSPLHF
NA	TRBV11-1	TRBJ2-3	CASSLSTIADTQYF
NA	TRBV14	TRBJ1-1	CASSRKEGAMNTEAFF
NA	TRBV5-4	TRBJ1-6	CASSPARGKNSPLHF
once	TRBV4-3	TRBJ1-3	CASSQEDRRPAGGNTIYF
NA	TRBV30	TRBJ1-3	CAWSMHSTGNTIYF
NA	TRBV30	TRBJ2-7	CAWSDRAYEQYF
few	TRBV5-6	TRBJ1-3	CASSLRWENTIYF
NA	TRBV19	TRBJ2-7	CASSILVRQTHTYEQYF
few	TRBV7-9	TRBJ1-6	CASSLEGTANSPLHF
NA	TRBV5-1	TRBJ1-3	CASSVQGSGNTIYF
NA	TRBV5-5	TRBJ2-7	CASSSGQGGLDEQYF
NA	TRBV14	TRBJ2-1	CASSQGLGGRAYNEQFF
NA	TRBV10-1	TRBJ2-2	CASAEGRGSGTGELFF
NA	TRBV6-6	TRBJ1-2	CASTYDREPNYGYTF
NA	TRBV7-3	TRBJ1-4	CASSLRVANEKLFF
NA	TRBV6-5	TRBJ2-1	CASSPLQGDYNEQFF
few	TRBV30	TRBJ1-6	CAWSGQGYSPLHF
NA	TRBV13	TRBJ1-1	CASSLVGGRYTEAFF
NA	TRBV15	TRBJ1-2	CATSRDPRYGPRRAYGYTF
NA	TRBV4-3	TRBJ1-6	CASSQQQGSRSPLHF
NA	TRBV20-1	TRBJ2-7	CSASRVYEQYF
NA	TRBV6-6	TRBJ2-1	CASSYMGAGYNEQFF
NA	TRBV5-1	TRBJ1-2	CASTVSSANYGYTF
NA	TRBV7-2	TRBJ1-1	CASSLGLMNTEAFF
NA	TRBV15	TRBJ1-5	CATSRGQGAMPQHF
NA	TRBV4-1	TRBJ2-7	CASSQDRASFYEQYF
NA	TRBV5-5	TRBJ2-1	CASSLVNSYNEQFF
NA	TRBV5-1	TRBJ1-2	CASSEQDTGREGYTF
NA	TRBV3-1/TRBV3-2	TRBJ2-5	CASSQLARGKTQYF
NA	TRBV27	TRBJ1-5	CASRPAGGKGNQPQHF
NA	TRBV5-1	TRBJ2-4	CASSLLGPKGAKNIQYF
NA	TRBV11-3	TRBJ2-1	CASSLGIAGGQYNEQFF
few	TRBV15	TRBJ1-2	CATSREIPSYGYTF
NA	TRBV18	TRBJ1-4	CASSPVPHEKLFF
NA	TRBV3-1/TRBV3-2	TRBJ1-2	CASSQDLQGLDGYTF
NA	TRBV27	TRBJ2-3	CASSSPLSADTQYF